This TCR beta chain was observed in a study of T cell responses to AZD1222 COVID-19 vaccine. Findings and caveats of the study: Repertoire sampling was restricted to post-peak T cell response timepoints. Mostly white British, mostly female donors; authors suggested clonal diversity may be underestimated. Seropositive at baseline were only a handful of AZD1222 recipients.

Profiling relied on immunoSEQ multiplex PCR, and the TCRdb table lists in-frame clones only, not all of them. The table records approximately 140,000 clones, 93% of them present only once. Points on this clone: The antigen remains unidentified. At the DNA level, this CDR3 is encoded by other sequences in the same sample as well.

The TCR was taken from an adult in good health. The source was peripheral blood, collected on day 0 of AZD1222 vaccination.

The CDR3 sequence is CASSPLSGTTDTQYF. DNA of the CDR3: TGTGCCAGCTCACCACTGAGCGGAACCACAGATACGCAGTATTTT. This chain joins TRBV18 and TRBJ2-3; a weak D match, TRBD2 (5 bases). The V end lost 1 base, the J end lost 2 bases, and 10 bases lay between the germline ends. Germline values: CDR1 KGHSH, CDR2 LQKENI. This CDR3 has 15 amino acids.